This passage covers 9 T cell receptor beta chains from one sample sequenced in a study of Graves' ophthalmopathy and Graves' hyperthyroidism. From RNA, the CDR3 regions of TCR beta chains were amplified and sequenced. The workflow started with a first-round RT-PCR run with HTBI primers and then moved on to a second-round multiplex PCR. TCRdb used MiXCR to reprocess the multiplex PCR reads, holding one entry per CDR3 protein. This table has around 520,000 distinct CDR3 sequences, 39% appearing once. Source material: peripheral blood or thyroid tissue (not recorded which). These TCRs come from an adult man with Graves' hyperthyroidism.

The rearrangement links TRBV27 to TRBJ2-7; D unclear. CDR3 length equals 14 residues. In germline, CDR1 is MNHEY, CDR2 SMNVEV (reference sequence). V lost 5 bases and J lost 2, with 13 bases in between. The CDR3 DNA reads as TGTGCCAGCAGTATAACCACAGCAGCCTACGAGCAGTACTTC. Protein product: CASSITTAAYEQYF.

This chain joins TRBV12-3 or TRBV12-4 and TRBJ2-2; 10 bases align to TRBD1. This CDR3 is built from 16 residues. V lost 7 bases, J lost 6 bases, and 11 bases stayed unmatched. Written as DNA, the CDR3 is TGTGCCAGCAAAAAAGACAGGGGGCGTTCGTCCGGGGAGCTGTTTTTT. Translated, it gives CASKKDRGRSSGELFF.

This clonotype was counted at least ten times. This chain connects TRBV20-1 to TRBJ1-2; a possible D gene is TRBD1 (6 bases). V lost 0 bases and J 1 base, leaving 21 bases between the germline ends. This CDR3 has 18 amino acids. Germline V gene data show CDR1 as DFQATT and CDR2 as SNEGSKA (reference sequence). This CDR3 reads CSARDIKAGVLLNYGYTF. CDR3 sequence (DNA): TGCAGTGCTAGAGATATCAAGGCAGGGGTCCTTCTTAACTATGGCTACACCTTC.

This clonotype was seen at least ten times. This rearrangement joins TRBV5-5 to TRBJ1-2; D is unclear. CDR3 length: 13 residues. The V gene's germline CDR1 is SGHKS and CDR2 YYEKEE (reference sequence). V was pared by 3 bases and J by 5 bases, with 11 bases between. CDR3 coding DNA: TGTGCCAGCAGCTCGGCCCTGCAATATGGCTACACCTTC. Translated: CASSSALQYGYTF.

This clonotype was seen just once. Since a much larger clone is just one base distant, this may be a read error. The CDR3 protein is CASSTPAALTGELFF. CDR3 in DNA: TGTGCCAGTAGTACACCCGCCGCCCTGACCGGGGAGCTGTTTTTT. This chain connects TRBV19 to TRBJ2-2; no definite D call. This CDR3 is built from 15 residues. The V and J ends lost 4 bases and 5 bases respectively, with 14 bases between them. CDR1 LNHDA and CDR2 SQIVND come from the germline V gene (reference sequence).

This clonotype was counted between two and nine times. CDR3 protein: CASSLLGKVVRNYGYTF. As DNA, the CDR3 is TGTGCCAGCAGCTTGTTAGGCAAGGTCGTACGTAACTATGGCTACACCTTC. The J gene is TRBJ1-2, the V gene TRBV5-6; D is ambiguous. The CDR3 loop spans 17 amino acids. Germline V gene sequence: CDR1 SGHDT, CDR2 YYEEEE. Trimming removed 1 base from V and 1 base from J, with 17 bases in between.

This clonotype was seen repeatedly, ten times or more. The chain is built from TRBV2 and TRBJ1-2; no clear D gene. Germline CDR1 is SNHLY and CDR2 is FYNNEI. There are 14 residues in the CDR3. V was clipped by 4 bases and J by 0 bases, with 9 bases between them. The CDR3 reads CASSGSTSNYGYTF. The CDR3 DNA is TGTGCCAGCAGTGGGTCCACCTCTAACTATGGCTACACCTTC.

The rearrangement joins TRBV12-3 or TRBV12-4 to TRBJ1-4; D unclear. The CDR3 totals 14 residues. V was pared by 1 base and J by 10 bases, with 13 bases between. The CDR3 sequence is CASSLGRNSGKLFF. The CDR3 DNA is TGTGCCAGCAGTTTAGGCAGGAATAGCGGAAAACTGTTTTTT.

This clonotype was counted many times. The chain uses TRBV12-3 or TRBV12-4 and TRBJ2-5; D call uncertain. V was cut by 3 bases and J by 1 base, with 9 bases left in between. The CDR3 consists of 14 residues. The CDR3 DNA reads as TGTGCCAGCAGTTTCGGCGCCCGCCAAGAGACCCAGTACTTC. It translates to CASSFGARQETQYF.